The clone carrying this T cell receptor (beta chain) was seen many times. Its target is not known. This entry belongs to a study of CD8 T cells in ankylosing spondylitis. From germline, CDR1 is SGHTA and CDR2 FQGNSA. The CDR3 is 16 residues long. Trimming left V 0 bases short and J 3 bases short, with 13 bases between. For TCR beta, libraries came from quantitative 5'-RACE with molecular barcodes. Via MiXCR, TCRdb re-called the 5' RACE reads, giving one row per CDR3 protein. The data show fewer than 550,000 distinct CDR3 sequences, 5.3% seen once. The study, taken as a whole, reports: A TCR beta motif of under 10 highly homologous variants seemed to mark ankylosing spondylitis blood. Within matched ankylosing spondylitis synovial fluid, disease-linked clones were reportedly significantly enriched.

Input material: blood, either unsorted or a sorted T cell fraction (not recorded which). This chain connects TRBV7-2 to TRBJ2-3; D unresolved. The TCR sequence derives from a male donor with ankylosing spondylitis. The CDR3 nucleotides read TGTGCCAGCAGCTTAGCGTTAGATAGGCTTACAGATACGCAGTATTTT. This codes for CASSLALDRLTDTQYF.